The clone carrying this TCR beta chain has only a few counts. Its antigen is still unknown. This sample was taken from a study of chemoradiotherapy in HPV16-positive cancers. Overall study: Candidate HPV-specific clones and shared TCR motifs came from a couple of HPV16-positive patients.

Regarding the study as a whole: Non-HPV-specific T cells did not expand in tumors during treatment, whereas candidate HPV-specific clones and E7-related motifs did. The functional HPV-specific definition rests on just a couple of HPV16-positive patients.

The germline gives CDR1 LNHDA, CDR2 SQIVND (reference sequence). V lost 6 bases, J lost 0 bases, and 3 bases stayed unmatched. This CDR3 comprises 15 residues. Data came from immunoSEQ multiplex PCR; TCRdb stores just in-frame clones and leaves some out. The sample shows fewer than 15,000 clones, around 68% of them seen only once. This specimen was collected from a patient who underwent chemoradiotherapy. This chain joins TRBV19 and TRBJ2-7, with TRBD2 matching 12 bases. The sequence derives from a human donor with HPV-associated anogenital cancer. CDR3 sequence reads: CASRSTSGSSYEQYF. CDR3 in DNA: TGTGCCAGTAGATCGACTAGCGGGAGCTCCTACGAGCAGTACTTC.